The 17 T cell receptor beta chains below all came from one sample that was sequenced in a study of T cell repertoires in cytomegalovirus infection. TCRdb reprocessed the reads via MiXCR and lists one record per CDR3 protein. The repertoire holds roughly 240,000 distinct CDR3 sequences, 6% to 8% seen once, with roughly 6.5% in the top ten. The sample comprised PBMCs. The source is a human donor in good health (CMV status not recorded). Some clones in this sample may be carry-over from other donors' samples.

As DNA, the CDR3 is TGCAGTGCGTTAAAGAGCGGGGGAGGCACAGATACGCAGTATTTT. Amino acid sequence: CSALKSGGGTDTQYF. V is TRBV20-1 and J is TRBJ2-3; 8 bases match TRBD2. The CDR3 has 15 amino acids. Trimming cost V 6 bases and J 1 base; bases outside gene matches: 9. Germline loops: CDR1 DFQATT, CDR2 SNEGSKA (reference sequence).

This clonotype was observed at least ten times. The CDR3 sequence: CASSGEGYTF. The CDR3 DNA reads as TGTGCCAGCAGTGGGGAAGGCTACACCTTC. V is TRBV9 and J is TRBJ1-2; no firm D call. The V end lost 5 bases, the J end lost 8 bases, and 7 bases lay between the germline ends. Germline assignment: CDR1 SGDLS and CDR2 YYNGEE. CDR3 length equals 10 residues.

The table lists this clonotype with many counts. The CDR3 loop reads CASSSAPDTNTGELFF. The CDR3, as DNA: TGTGCCAGCAGCTCCGCCCCGGACACCAACACCGGGGAGCTGTTTTTT. V and J are TRBV11-3 and TRBJ2-2; a weak D match, TRBD1 (5 bases). Germline V CDR1 and CDR2: SGHNT, YENEEA. Trimming pared 4 bases from V and 2 bases from J, leaving 14 bases between. This CDR3 contains 16 residues.

This clonotype has ten or more counts. This chain uses TRBV7-2 with TRBJ2-3; 11 bases are shared with TRBD2. This CDR3 contains 15 residues. CDR1 SGHTA and CDR2 FQGNSA come from the germline V gene. V shed 4 bases, J shed 3 bases, and the junction held 3 bases outside the gene matches. The CDR3 nucleotides read TGTGCCAGCAGCTCTCTAGCGGGGGGAACAGATACGCAGTATTTT. Its protein product is CASSSLAGGTDTQYF.

Many counts were recorded for this clonotype. The chain uses TRBV29-1 and TRBJ2-5; a weak D match, TRBD1 (5 bases). V was cut by 1 base and J by 6 bases, with 12 bases left in between. CDR1 is SQVTM and CDR2 is ANQGSEA in the germline V gene. CDR3 size: 13 residues. The CDR3 nucleotides read TGCAGCGTTGAAGCGAGGCAGGGAAAGACCCAGTACTTC. Its protein is CSVEARQGKTQYF.

This clonotype was counted ten times or more. The V gene is TRBV2, the J gene TRBJ1-2; no clear D gene. Germline V gene lookup returns CDR1 SNHLY and CDR2 FYNNEI. This CDR3 is 15 amino acids long. V shed 2 bases and J shed 0 bases, with 10 bases lying between them. CDR3 sequence (DNA): TGTGCCAGCAGTGAATTTGACCCCTCTAACTATGGCTACACCTTC. It specifies CASSEFDPSNYGYTF.

This clonotype was recorded many times. The rearrangement uses TRBV12-3 or TRBV12-4 and TRBJ1-1; D not resolved. The CDR3 extends over 13 amino acids. Trimming left V 5 bases short and J 1 base short, with 8 bases between. The CDR3 DNA reads TGTGCCAGCAGTGTCAAAACGAACACTGAAGCTTTCTTT. Residues: CASSVKTNTEAFF.

There are many counts of this clonotype. The V call is TRBV29-1, the J call TRBJ2-7; TRBD2 matches at 8 bases. The CDR3 consists of 13 residues. CDR1 is SQVTM, CDR2 ANQGSEA, per germline. J gave up 2 bases and V 6 bases, and 6 bases lay outside the gene matches. Written as DNA, the CDR3 is TGCAGCGTCGTAGCGGGGATCACCTACGAGCAGTACTTC. The encoded protein is CSVVAGITYEQYF.

The CDR3, as DNA: TGCGCCAGCAGGGGAACTGGCGGGGCTGGCACAGATACGCAGTATTTT. Residues: CASRGTGGAGTDTQYF. This chain links TRBV23-1 with TRBJ2-3; a possible D gene is TRBD2 (6 bases). TRBV23-1 counts as an open reading frame of uncertain function. This CDR3 has 16 residues. Deletions cut 6 bases from V and 1 base from J, with 17 bases between.

There are many counts of this clonotype. V usage is TRBV6-2 or TRBV6-3 and J usage is TRBJ1-5, with D hard to call. The CDR3 extends over 15 amino acids. Trimming shortened V by 2 bases and J by 4 bases, and 12 bases separated the two germline ends. Germline V gene data show CDR1 as MNHEY and CDR2 as SVGEGT. In DNA form, the CDR3 reads TGTGCCAGCAGTTACCCCTCGAAGGTAAATCAGCCCCAGCATTTT. The encoded protein is CASSYPSKVNQPQHF.

This clonotype was seen many times. The chain employs TRBV20-1 and TRBJ2-3, with no clear D. The CDR3 has 15 amino acids. Trimming removed 5 bases at V and 6 bases at J, with 21 bases between. Germline lookup yields CDR1 DFQATT and CDR2 SNEGSKA (reference sequence). The CDR3 DNA is TGCAGTGCTCCCGGACCTACAAGGTCGCTGGATACGCAGTATTTT. It encodes CSAPGPTRSLDTQYF.

This clonotype was observed at least ten times. This rearrangement joins TRBV29-1 to TRBJ1-2; possibly TRBD1 for D (5 bases). Trimming shortened V by 1 base and J by 7 bases, and 13 bases separated the two germline ends. Germline CDR1 reads SQVTM; CDR2 reads ANQGSEA. This CDR3 comprises 13 residues. CDR3: CSVEGPGLSGYTF. The CDR3 DNA sequence: TGCAGCGTTGAAGGGCCGGGACTCTCTGGCTACACCTTC. Complete variable domain (other parts from reference TRBV29-1 and TRBJ1-2): SAVISQKPSRDICQRGTSLTIQCQVDSQVTMMFWYRQQPGQSLTLIATANQGSEATYESGFVIDKFPISRPNLTFSTLTVSNMSPEDSSIYLCSVEGPGLSGYTFGSGTRLTVV.

This clonotype was picked up many times. The chain uses TRBV2 and TRBJ2-7; 9 bases map to TRBD2. The CDR3 runs 15 residues. Germline loops: CDR1 SNHLY, CDR2 FYNNEI. Germline trimming cut 6 bases from V and 0 bases from J; bases unmatched to any gene: 6. The CDR3 bases are TGTGCCAGCAGACTCGATAGCGGGGGCTCCTACGAGCAGTACTTC. It specifies CASRLDSGGSYEQYF.

In this sample, this clonotype turned up many times. J is TRBJ1-6 and V is TRBV2, with D tentatively TRBD1 (6 bases). CDR1 is SNHLY and CDR2 is FYNNEI in the germline V gene. The CDR3 spans 18 residues. V was cut by 4 bases and J by 10 bases, with 26 bases left in between. The chain's CDR3 is CASSVTRGSPAVGSPLHF. The CDR3 nucleotides are TGTGCCAGCAGTGTGACCAGGGGTAGCCCCGCGGTAGGATCACCCCTCCACTTT.

In this sample, this clonotype turned up many times. The chain carries TRBV19 and TRBJ1-2, with D hard to call. V lost 6 bases to trimming and J lost 4 bases, with 24 bases between them. CDR1 LNHDA and CDR2 SQIVND come from the germline V gene (reference sequence). The CDR3 runs 17 residues. Here the CDR3 reads CASSPPSDGLSVYGYTF. The CDR3 DNA follows: TGTGCCAGTAGCCCCCCGTCGGACGGCTTGAGCGTCTATGGCTACACCTTC.

This clonotype was found many times. The chain uses TRBV20-1 and TRBJ2-7, with D perhaps TRBD1 (5 bases). Germline V gene data show CDR1 as DFQATT and CDR2 as SNEGSKA (reference sequence). Deletions cut 0 bases from V and 5 bases from J, with 11 bases between. This CDR3 region has 13 residues. CDR3 sequence reads: CSARDQGVHEQYF. For the CDR3, the DNA is TGCAGTGCTAGAGATCAGGGCGTCCACGAGCAGTACTTC.

The table lists this clonotype with many counts. The DNA of the CDR3 is TGCAGTGTTAGGGTGGGGGATCAGCCCCAGCATTTT. It yields the protein CSVRVGDQPQHF. The chain joins TRBV20-1 to TRBJ1-5; TRBD1 might be the D (5 bases). Looked up from germline, CDR1 is DFQATT and CDR2 is SNEGSKA (reference sequence). The ends were cut back, 7 bases at V and 5 bases at J, with 12 bases in the middle. This CDR3 has 12 amino acids.